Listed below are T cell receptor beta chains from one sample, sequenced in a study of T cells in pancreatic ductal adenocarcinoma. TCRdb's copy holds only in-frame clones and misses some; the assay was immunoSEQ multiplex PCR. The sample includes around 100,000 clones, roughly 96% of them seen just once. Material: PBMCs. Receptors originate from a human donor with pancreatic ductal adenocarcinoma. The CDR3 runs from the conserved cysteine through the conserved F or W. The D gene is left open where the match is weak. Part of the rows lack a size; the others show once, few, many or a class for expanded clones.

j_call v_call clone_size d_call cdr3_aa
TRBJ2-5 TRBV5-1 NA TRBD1 CASSFGTAQETQYF
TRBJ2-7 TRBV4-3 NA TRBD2 CASSQEDGRDFYEQYF
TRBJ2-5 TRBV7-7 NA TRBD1 CASSSQQGAGTQYF
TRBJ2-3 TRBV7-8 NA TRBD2 CASSLQSIAGGITDTQYF
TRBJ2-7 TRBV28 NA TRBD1 CASRDRGRFEQYF
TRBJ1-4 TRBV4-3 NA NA CASSQLTGNSIEKLFF
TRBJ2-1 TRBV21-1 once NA CASSNRDYNEQFF
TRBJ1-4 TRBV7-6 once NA CASSPRGTDEKLFF
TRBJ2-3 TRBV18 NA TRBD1 CASSLRQGVSTDTQYF
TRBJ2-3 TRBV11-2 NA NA CASSFQRATIYTQYF
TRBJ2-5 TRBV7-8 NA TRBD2 CASSSTSGRQETQYF
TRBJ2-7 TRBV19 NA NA CASRAGTADEQYF
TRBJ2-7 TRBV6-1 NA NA CASSEISRQSLEEQYF
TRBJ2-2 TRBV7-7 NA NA CASSLAGGPGELFF
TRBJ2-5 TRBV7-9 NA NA CASSPAGTQETQYF
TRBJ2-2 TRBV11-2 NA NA CASSQGINTGELFF
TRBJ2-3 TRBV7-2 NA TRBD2 CASSLVLAGTVGQYF
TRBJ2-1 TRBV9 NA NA CASSVGVDEQFF
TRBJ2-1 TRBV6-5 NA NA CASSPSAYNEQFF
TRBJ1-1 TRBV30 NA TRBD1 CAWSLTGGRATEAFF
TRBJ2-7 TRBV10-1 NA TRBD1 CASSGQGKYEQYF
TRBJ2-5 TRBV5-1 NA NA CASPNWPATEEETQYF
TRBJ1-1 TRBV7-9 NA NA CASSSRDTLSTTEAFF
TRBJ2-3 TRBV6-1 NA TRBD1 CASSAQGAEDTDTQYF
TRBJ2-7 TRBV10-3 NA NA CAISLARGDEQYF
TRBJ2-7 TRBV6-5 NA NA CASSYRGSEQYF
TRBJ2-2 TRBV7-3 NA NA CASSLRAEGTGELFF
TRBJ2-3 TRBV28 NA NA CASIGQAESTDTQYF
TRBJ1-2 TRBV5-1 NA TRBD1 CASSLARGENYGYTF
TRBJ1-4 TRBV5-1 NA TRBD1 CASSSGTGHEKLFF
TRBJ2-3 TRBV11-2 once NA CASSFVTGEDTQYF
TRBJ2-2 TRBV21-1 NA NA CASSKGGDRAGGELFF
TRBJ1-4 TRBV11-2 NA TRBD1 CASSLDRAGKLFF
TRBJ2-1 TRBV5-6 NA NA CASSLASGLSYNEQFF
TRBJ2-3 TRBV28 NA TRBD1 CASSLRQGSRTDTQYF
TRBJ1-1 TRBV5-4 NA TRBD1 CASSLRGQGLNTEAFF
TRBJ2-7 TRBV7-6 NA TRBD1 CASSPRDRGLNEQYF
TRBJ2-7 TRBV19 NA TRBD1 CASRPTGASSYEQYF
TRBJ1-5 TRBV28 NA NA CASSYPDRPNQPQHF
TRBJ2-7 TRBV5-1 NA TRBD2 CASSAGLSYEQYF
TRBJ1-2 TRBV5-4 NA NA CASSPGHPQTYGYTF
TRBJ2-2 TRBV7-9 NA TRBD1 CASSSTRDRAPGELFF
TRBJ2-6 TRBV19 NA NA CASKKGDSGANVLTF
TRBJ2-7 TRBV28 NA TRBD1 CASSSTGVGEQYF
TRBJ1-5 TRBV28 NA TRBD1 CASKSGTDYQPQHF
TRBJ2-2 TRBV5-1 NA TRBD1 CASSLDRVAGELFF
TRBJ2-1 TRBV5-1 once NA CASSIQGNEQFF
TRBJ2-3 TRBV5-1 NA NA CASRWGLNTDTQYF
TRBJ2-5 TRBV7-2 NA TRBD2 CASSLGPSGRETQYF